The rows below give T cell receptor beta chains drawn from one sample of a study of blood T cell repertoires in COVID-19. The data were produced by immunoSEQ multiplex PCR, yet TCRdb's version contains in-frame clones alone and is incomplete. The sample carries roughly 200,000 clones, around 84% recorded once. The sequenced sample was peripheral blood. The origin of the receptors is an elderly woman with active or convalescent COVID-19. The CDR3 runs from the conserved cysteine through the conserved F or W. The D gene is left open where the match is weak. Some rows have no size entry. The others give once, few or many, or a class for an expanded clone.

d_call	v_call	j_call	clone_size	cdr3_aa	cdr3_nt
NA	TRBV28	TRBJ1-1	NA	CASSTGLNTEAFF	TGTGCCAGCTCCACAGGGCTGAACACTGAAGCTTTCTTT
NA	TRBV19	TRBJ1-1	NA	CASSIVGQQNTEAFF	TGTGCCAGTAGTATAGTCGGACAACAGAACACTGAAGCTTTCTTT
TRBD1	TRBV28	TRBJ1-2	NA	CASRATGRDGYTF	TGTGCCAGCAGAGCGACAGGGCGGGATGGCTACACCTTC
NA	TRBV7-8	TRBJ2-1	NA	CASSPQGNEQFF	TGTGCCAGCAGCCCCCAGGGAAATGAGCAGTTCTTC
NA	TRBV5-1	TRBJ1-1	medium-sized	CASSLVYVDTEAFF	TGCGCCAGCAGCTTGGTTTATGTCGACACTGAAGCTTTCTTT
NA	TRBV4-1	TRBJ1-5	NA	CASSQDLGVGGQPQHF	TGCGCCAGCAGCCAAGATTTGGGGGTAGGAGGGCAGCCCCAGCATTTT
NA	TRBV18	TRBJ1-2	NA	CASSPQRGFGYTF	TGTGCCAGCTCACCACAGAGGGGGTTTGGCTACACCTTC
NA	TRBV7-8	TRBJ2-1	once	CASSLDSGYYNEQFF	TGTGCCAGCAGCTTAGACAGCGGGTATTACAATGAGCAGTTCTTC
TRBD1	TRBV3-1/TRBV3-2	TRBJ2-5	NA	CASSPPMTGGETQYF	TGTGCCAGCAGCCCGCCAATGACAGGGGGAGAGACCCAGTACTTC
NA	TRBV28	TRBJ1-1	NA	CASSIRTRGSPEAFF	TGTGCCAGCAGTATCCGGACAAGGGGGAGTCCTGAAGCTTTCTTT
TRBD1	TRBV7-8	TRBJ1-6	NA	CASSLGGTGGNSPLHF	TGTGCCAGCAGCTTAGGCGGGACAGGGGGTAATTCACCCCTCCACTTT
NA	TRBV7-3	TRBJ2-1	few	CASSLTGGDNEQFF	TGTGCCAGCAGCTTAACCGGCGGGGACAATGAGCAGTTCTTC
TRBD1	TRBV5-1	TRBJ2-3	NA	CASSLRGQGPDTQYF	TGCGCCAGCAGCTTGAGGGGACAGGGCCCAGATACGCAGTATTTT
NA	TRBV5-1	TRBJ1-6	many	CASSPQPGSPLHF	TGCGCCAGCAGCCCTCAACCCGGTTCACCCCTCCACTTT
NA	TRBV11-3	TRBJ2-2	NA	CASSLGQGERTGELFF	TGTGCCAGCAGCTTAGGCCAGGGCGAGAGGACCGGGGAGCTGTTTTTT
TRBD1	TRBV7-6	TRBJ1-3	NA	CASSLGQGWTGNTIYF	TGTGCCAGCAGCTTAGGACAGGGCTGGACTGGAAACACCATATATTTT
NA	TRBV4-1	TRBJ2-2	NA	CASSPSPSSGLAGELFF	TGCGCCAGCAGCCCGAGCCCGAGTAGCGGTCTCGCTGGGGAGCTGTTTTTT
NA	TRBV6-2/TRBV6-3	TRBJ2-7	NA	CASSRHLSYEQYF	TGTGCCAGCAGTCGACACCTCTCCTACGAGCAGTACTTC
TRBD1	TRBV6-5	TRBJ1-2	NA	CASSIGATGPYGYTF	TGTGCCAGCAGTATAGGGGCGACAGGGCCTTATGGCTACACCTTC
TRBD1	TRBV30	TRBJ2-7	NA	CAWSPLGTAPYEQYF	TGTGCCTGGAGCCCATTAGGGACAGCTCCCTACGAGCAGTACTTC
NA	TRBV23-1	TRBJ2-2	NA	CAPTPRESANTGELFF	TGCGCCCCCACCCCCAGGGAAAGCGCGAACACCGGGGAGCTGTTTTTT
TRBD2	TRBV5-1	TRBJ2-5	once	CASSTTGTRQETQYF	TGCGCCAGCAGCACGACGGGGACTAGACAAGAGACCCAGTACTTC
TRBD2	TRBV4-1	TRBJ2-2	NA	CASSQEGTSATGELFF	TGCGCCAGCAGCCAAGAAGGGACTAGCGCAACCGGGGAGCTGTTTTTT
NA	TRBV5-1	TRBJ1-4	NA	CASSLDSTNEKLFF	TGCGCCAGCAGCTTGGACAGCACTAATGAAAAACTGTTTTTT
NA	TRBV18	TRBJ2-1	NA	CASSPMQVYNEQFF	TGTGCCAGCTCACCAATGCAGGTCTACAATGAGCAGTTCTTC
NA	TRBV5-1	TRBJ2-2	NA	CASSLQGNTGELFF	TGCGCCAGCAGCTTGCAGGGGAACACCGGGGAGCTGTTTTTT
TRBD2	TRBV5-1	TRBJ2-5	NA	CASSLDREGETQYF	TGCGCCAGCAGCTTGGATCGGGAGGGGGAGACCCAGTACTTC
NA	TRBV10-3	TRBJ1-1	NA	CATHRDKQFAEAFF	TGTGCCACACACCGGGACAAGCAGTTCGCTGAAGCTTTCTTT
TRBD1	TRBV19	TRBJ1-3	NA	CASSTRQGYLGNTIYF	TGTGCCAGTAGTACTCGACAGGGATATTTGGGAAACACCATATATTTT
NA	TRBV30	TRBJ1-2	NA	CAWSRGGYGYTF	TGTGCCTGGAGTCGCGGGGGCTATGGCTACACCTTC
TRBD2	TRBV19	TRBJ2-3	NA	CASRSRLAGGTDTQYF	TGTGCCAGTAGGAGCCGACTAGCGGGGGGCACAGATACGCAGTATTTT
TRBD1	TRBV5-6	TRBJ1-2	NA	CASSLPGGDGGYTF	TGTGCCAGCAGCTTGCCAGGGGGCGATGGTGGCTACACCTTC
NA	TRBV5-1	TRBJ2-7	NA	CASSLAPGVNYEQYF	TGCGCCAGCAGCTTGGCGCCGGGTGTCAACTACGAGCAGTACTTC
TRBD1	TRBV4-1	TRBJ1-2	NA	CASSSSGTGPVMGYTF	TGCGCCAGCAGCTCCTCTGGGACAGGGCCGGTCATGGGCTACACCTTC
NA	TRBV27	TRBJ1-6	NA	CASSYVGSYNSPLHF	TGTGCCAGCAGCTACGTCGGGTCCTATAATTCACCCCTCCACTTT
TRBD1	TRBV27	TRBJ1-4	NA	CASSADRGFNEKLFF	TGTGCCAGCAGTGCTGACAGGGGGTTTAATGAAAAACTGTTTTTT
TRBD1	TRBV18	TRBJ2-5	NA	CASSQDRVQTQYF	TGTGCCAGCTCGCAGGACAGGGTTCAGACCCAGTACTTC
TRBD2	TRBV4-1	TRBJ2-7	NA	CASSQDKTSVSYEQYF	TGCGCCAGCAGCCAAGATAAAACTAGCGTCTCCTACGAGCAGTACTTC
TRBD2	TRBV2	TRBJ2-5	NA	CASSEAFGRAGTQYF	TGTGCCAGCAGTGAAGCTTTCGGGAGGGCCGGGACCCAGTACTTC
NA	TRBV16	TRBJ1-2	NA	CASSQSNRGYTF	TGTGCCAGCAGCCAATCGAACCGGGGCTACACCTTC
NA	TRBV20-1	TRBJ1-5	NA	CSASPLGPQHF	TGCAGTGCTAGCCCCCTAGGGCCCCAGCATTTT
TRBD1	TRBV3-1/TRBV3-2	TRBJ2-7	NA	CASSHPDRSRSEQYF	TGTGCCAGCAGCCATCCGGACAGGTCAAGGTCCGAGCAGTACTTC
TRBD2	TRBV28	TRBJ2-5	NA	CASSLWQGGDETQYF	TGTGCCAGCAGTTTATGGCAGGGAGGGGACGAGACCCAGTACTTC
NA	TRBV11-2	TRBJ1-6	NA	CASSTRAESSYNSPLHF	TGTGCCAGCAGCACTCGCGCCGAGAGCTCCTATAATTCACCCCTCCACTTT
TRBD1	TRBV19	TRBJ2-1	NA	CASSPGTGGYNEQFF	TGTGCCAGTAGCCCCGGGACAGGAGGTTACAATGAGCAGTTCTTC